The sequence of this TCR beta chain was determined in a study of cytomegalovirus exposure and HLA in healthy donors. Study-wide context: Earlier, 95 million to 120 million unique TCR beta sequences were recovered from about 179 million T cells by an analysis.

With regard to this clone: The antigen is unknown.

This PCR relied on a set of 60 Vbeta primers and 13 Jbeta primers. Only in-frame clones appear in the TCRdb table, and some are missing; sequencing was by immunoSEQ multiplex PCR. This table has about 120,000 clones, roughly 80% appearing once. V lost 7 bases and J 0 bases, leaving 22 bases between the germline ends. The CDR3 has 17 amino acids. The V gene's germline CDR1 is SEHNR and CDR2 FQNEAQ (reference sequence). Findings and limits, study-wide: The study reported that TCR beta sequences accurately predicted HLA-A and HLA-B alleles in most subjects. Earlier analysis looked at TCR beta V segments, and most were productive about 90% or about 30% of the time.

The chain is built from TRBV7-9 and TRBJ2-7; a weak D match, TRBD2 (6 bases). This clonotype originated in a man aged 50-60 years in good health and CMV-seronegative. Sequencing used PBMCs. The CDR3 loop is CASTLRSLAKSSYEQYF. The DNA for the CDR3 is TGTGCCAGCACCCTTAGGTCACTAGCTAAGAGCTCCTACGAGCAGTACTTC. Filled out from reference TRBV7-9 and TRBJ2-7, the complete variable domain reads DTGVSQNPRHKITKRGQNVTFRCDPISEHNRLYWYRQTLGQGPEFLTYFQNEAQLEKSRLLSDRFSAERPKGSFSTLEIQRTEQGDSAMYLCASTLRSLAKSSYEQYFGPGTRLTVT.